This T cell receptor (beta chain) came from a study of cytomegalovirus exposure and HLA in healthy donors. The wider study: The study placed approximately 78% of its 350 to 400 genotyped donors in the Caucasian-associated ancestry cluster. Findings of the study overall: The authors judged a highly shared variant cluster likely a sequencing artifact. In a later analysis, the majority of CMV-associated beta chains seemingly showed HLA restriction.

V trimming: 7 bases; J trimming: 1 base; junction bases outside the gene matches: 11. In germline, CDR1 is SNHLY, CDR2 FYNNEI. CDR3 length: 17 residues. Primers for the PCR totalled 60 Vbeta and 13 Jbeta. Some clones are missing from TCRdb's copy, which holds only in-frame ones; the method was immunoSEQ multiplex PCR. Of about 120,000 clones in the sample, 7% to 9.5% are singletons; the top ten hold 5% to 6.5%. This clone turned up a few times. The antigen is undetermined. This TCR came from a woman between 40 and 55 years old in good health and CMV-seropositive. This rearrangement joins TRBV2 to TRBJ2-2, with 8 positions matching TRBD2. Source material: PBMCs. The CDR3 spells CASKRASGGMNTGELFF. DNA for the CDR3: TGTGCCAGCAAGCGAGCGAGCGGGGGAATGAACACCGGGGAGCTGTTTTTT.